A single sample gave rise to the 17 T cell receptor beta chains below, sequenced in a study of T cell responses to AZD1222 COVID-19 vaccine. This table comes from immunoSEQ multiplex PCR, and its TCRdb copy is limited to in-frame clones, with some not included. Of about 140,000 clones in the sample, just over 85% were seen once. The material sequenced was peripheral blood, taken on day 0 of AZD1222 vaccination. The origin of the receptors is an adult in good health.

The chain is built from TRBV29-1 and TRBJ2-7; TRBD1 matches 10 bases. The CDR3 loop spans 15 amino acids. With V trimmed by 4 bases and J by 3 bases, 9 bases remained unmatched. Germline V gives CDR1 SQVTM, CDR2 ANQGSEA. CDR3 loop: CSVGYGTGVYYEQYF. The CDR3 DNA reads as TGCAGCGTTGGATACGGGACAGGGGTTTACTACGAGCAGTACTTC.

This clone was counted once. The chain has TRBV2 and TRBJ2-3; a possible D gene is TRBD2 (7 bases). Trimming shortened V by 5 bases and J by 4 bases, and 16 bases separated the two germline ends. CDR1 SNHLY and CDR2 FYNNEI come from the germline V gene. This CDR3 comprises 15 residues. Here the CDR3 reads CASSRGTTVPDTQYF. Here the CDR3 DNA reads TGTGCCAGCAGTAGGGGGACTACAGTCCCAGATACGCAGTATTTT.

The gene calls are TRBV4-3 and TRBJ2-2; the D is unclear. The CDR3 spans 15 residues. V lost 0 bases and J lost 3, with 8 bases in between. Germline V gene data show CDR1 as LGHNA and CDR2 as YSLEER. The CDR3 region is CASSQDRWHTGELFF. CDR3 sequence (DNA): TGCGCCAGCAGCCAAGATCGTTGGCACACCGGGGAGCTGTTTTTT.

The rearrangement links TRBV21-1 to TRBJ1-2. TRBV21-1 is listed as a pseudogene. The CDR3 totals 14 residues. The CDR3 region is CASSKARRRGGYTF. DNA of the CDR3: TGTGCCAGCAGCAAAGCGAGGCGAAGAGGTGGCTACACCTTC.

The CDR3 bases are TGTGCCAGCAGCCATCTTATCACCGGGACACAGAACACTGAAGCTTTCTTT. Protein: CASSHLITGTQNTEAFF. The chain uses TRBV3-1 (or the pseudogene TRBV3-2) and TRBJ1-1; D might be TRBD1 (6 bases). The CDR3 totals 17 residues. CDR1 and CDR2 (germline): LGHDT, YNNKEL (reference sequence). Trimming removed 3 bases at V and 1 base at J, with 18 bases between.

The chain employs TRBV9 and TRBJ2-2; the match to TRBD2 covers 7 bases. Losses at the gene ends were 0 bases for V and 1 base for J; bases not matched to a gene: 3. Germline assignment: CDR1 SGDLS and CDR2 YYNGEE. This CDR3 is 16 amino acids long. CDR3 region: CASSVGGRVNTGELFF. The CDR3 nucleotides read TGTGCCAGCAGCGTAGGAGGGAGGGTGAACACCGGGGAGCTGTTTTTT. The full variable domain, in which reference TRBV9 and TRBJ2-2 provide the parts outside the CDR3, is DSGVTQTPKHLITATGQRVTLRCSPRSGDLSVYWYQQSLDQGLQFLIQYYNGEERAKGNILERFSAQQFPDLHSELNLSSLELGDSALYFCASSVGGRVNTGELFFGEGSRLTVL.

The chain carries TRBV7-8 and TRBJ2-7, with D hard to call. This CDR3 is 14 amino acids long. Per the germline V gene, CDR1 is SGHVS and CDR2 is FQNEAQ. Trimming pared 3 bases from V and 3 bases from J, leaving 12 bases between. CDR3 sequence reads: CASSFRITGYEQYF. CDR3 sequence (DNA): TGTGCCAGCAGCTTTAGGATTACGGGCTACGAGCAGTACTTC.

This clone was recorded only once. The V and J genes are TRBV25-1 and TRBJ2-6; no reliable D call. From germline, CDR1 is MGHDK and CDR2 SYGVNS. V lost 1 base and J 8 bases, leaving 15 bases between the germline ends. This CDR3 has 16 residues. In nucleotides, the CDR3 is TGTGCCAGCAGTGAATCCCGCAGACTCTCTCCCAACGTCCTGACTTTC. Protein: CASSESRRLSPNVLTF. Combining the CDR3 with reference TRBV25-1 and TRBJ2-6 gives the whole variable domain EADIYQTPRYLVIGTGKKITLECSQTMGHDKMYWYQQDPGMELHLIHYSYGVNSTEKGDLSSESTVSRIRTEHFPLTLESARPSHTSQYLCASSESRRLSPNVLTFGAGSRLTVL.

This sequence joins TRBV19 and TRBJ1-1; 7 bases agree with TRBD1. The CDR3 contains 17 residues. The V segment lost 0 bases and the J segment 10 bases; nucleotides outside the gene matches: 17. The V gene's germline CDR1 is LNHDA and CDR2 SQIVND (reference sequence). Here the CDR3 DNA reads TGTGCCAGTAGTATAGATCTACAGGGGCGCGCGTTTCTGGGAGCTTTCTTT. Amino acid sequence: CASSIDLQGRAFLGAFF. The full variable domain, in which reference TRBV19 and TRBJ1-1 provide the parts outside the CDR3, is DGGITQSPKYLFRKEGQNVTLSCEQNLNHDAMYWYRQDPGQGLRLIYYSQIVNDFQKGDIAEGYSVSREKKESFPLTVTSAQKNPTAFYLCASSIDLQGRAFLGAFFGQGTRLTVV.

The genes are TRBV20-1 and TRBJ1-2; D not certain. Trimming stripped 7 bases from V and 1 base from J, with 7 bases between. Germline CDR1 is DFQATT and CDR2 is SNEGSKA (reference sequence). There are 11 residues in the CDR3. The CDR3 protein is CSEPSNYGYTF. Written as DNA, the CDR3 is TGCAGTGAGCCCAGTAACTATGGCTACACCTTC.

This rearrangement joins TRBV5-6 to TRBJ1-1, with D unresolved. CDR3 length: 14 amino acids. Trimming took 0 bases from V and 5 from J, leaving 11 bases between them. Germline CDR1 is SGHDT and CDR2 is YYEEEE. The CDR3 loop is CASSLAGIETEAFF. Here the CDR3 DNA reads TGTGCCAGCAGCTTGGCCGGAATTGAAACTGAAGCTTTCTTT.

This chain links TRBV6-5 with TRBJ2-7; D unclear. The CDR3 loop spans 15 amino acids. The germline gives CDR1 MNHEY, CDR2 SVGAGI. Deletions cut 2 bases from V and 0 bases from J, with 11 bases between. The CDR3 is CASSYEAVSSYEQYF. Here the CDR3 DNA reads TGTGCCAGCAGTTACGAGGCGGTGAGCTCCTACGAGCAGTACTTC.

This clone has only one observation. The chain is built from TRBV6-6 and TRBJ1-1; D gene uncertain. Germline V gene lookup returns CDR1 MNHNY and CDR2 SVGAGI (reference sequence). The CDR3 is made up of 14 amino acids. V gave up 0 bases and J gave up 1 base, with 6 bases separating them. CDR3 bases: TGTGCCAGCAGTTACTCGGGGTGGAACACTGAAGCTTTCTTT. It specifies CASSYSGWNTEAFF.

This chain links TRBV7-7 with TRBJ2-7; D may be TRBD2 (5 bases). CDR1 is SSHAT, CDR2 FNYEAQ, per germline (reference sequence). The CDR3 is 14 residues long. V shed 2 bases and J shed 2 bases, with 10 bases lying between them. CDR3 nucleotide sequence: TGTGCCAGCAGCTTACATACGGGGACCTACGAGCAGTACTTC. It is translated as CASSLHTGTYEQYF.

CDR3 DNA: TGTGCCAGCAGCAAGGGGGCGTACACCGGGGAGCTGTTTTTT. It codes for CASSKGAYTGELFF. V gene TRBV7-3 combines with J gene TRBJ2-2; TRBD1 agrees at 7 bases. The CDR3 contains 14 residues. The V gene's germline CDR1 is SGHTA and CDR2 FQGTGA. V shed 5 bases and J 3 bases; nucleotides not matched to a gene: 3.

V usage is TRBV7-9 and J usage is TRBJ1-1; D is unclear. Trimming left V 6 bases short and J 1 base short, with 9 bases between. The CDR3 spans 13 residues. Germline V gene lookup returns CDR1 SEHNR and CDR2 FQNEAQ (reference sequence). The CDR3 DNA reads as TGTGCCAGCAGTTGGCGAGGGAACACTGAAGCTTTCTTT. It specifies CASSWRGNTEAFF.

Comments on this clone: The junction does not match germline at one end; this may be a read error. The CDR3 sequence: CASSLAGTRNNEQFF. The CDR3 DNA follows: TGTGCCAGCAGTTTAGCCGGGACTCGGAACAATGAGCAGTTCTTC. V and J are TRBV7-6 and TRBJ2-1; D possibly corresponds to TRBD2 (6 bases). This CDR3 comprises 15 residues. The germline CDR1 and CDR2 sequences are SGHVS and FNYEAQ.